This TCR beta chain is drawn from a study of CD8+CD57+ T cells in acquired aplastic anemia. Genomic DNA provided the template from which TCR beta VDJ and CDR3 profiles were obtained. Each CDR3 protein is one row after TCRdb ran MiXCR on the reads. The sample lists hundreds of thousands of distinct CDR3 sequences; around a third were seen once. Per the germline V gene, CDR1 is SGHAT and CDR2 is FQNNGV. The CDR3 length is 16 residues. V was clipped by 4 bases and J by 6 bases; unmatched bases: 9. Study-level points and caveats: Between patients and controls, CD8+ Simpson's diversity did not vary significantly. Patients and controls were found to share 25 to 35 CD8+ CDR3 sequences.

Comments on this clonotype: The antigen remains unidentified.

Flow cytometry had shown expanded CD8+CD57+ cells in the patients chosen for sequencing. The TCR originated in a human donor with aplastic anemia. V usage is TRBV11-2 and J usage is TRBJ2-2; TRBD2 matches at 9 bases. The sequenced sample consisted of sorted CD4+, CD8+, or CD8+CD57+ T cells (not recorded which) from PBMCs. The CDR3 sequence: CASSWAGTSLPGELFF. In nucleotides, the CDR3 is TGTGCCAGCAGCTGGGCCGGGACTAGCCTCCCCGGGGAGCTGTTTTTT.